Listed here are 13 T cell receptor beta chains from one sample, sequenced in a study of CD8+ T cells in alopecia areata. After isolation, RNA underwent reverse transcription to generate cDNA as the sequencing template. Using immunoSEQ multiplex PCR, the repertoire was profiled, and TCRdb retains in-frame clones only, with some absent. Of roughly 100,000 clones listed, 70% to 90% are singletons. Indicated treatment: oral pan-JAK inhibitor, 5-10 mg twice daily. The specimen comprised CD8+ T cells sorted from blood, sampled between weeks 30 and 35, from a patient treated with tofacitinib. Source of these receptors: a human donor with alopecia areata.

The rearrangement links TRBV6-5 to TRBJ1-5; D gene unclear. Germline CDR1 is MNHEY and CDR2 is SVGAGI. Trimming pared 5 bases from V and 2 bases from J, leaving 13 bases between. The CDR3 length is 15 residues. CDR3 loop: CASSRDPSRNQPQHF. DNA of the CDR3: TGTGCCAGCAGTCGTGACCCGAGTCGCAATCAGCCCCAGCATTTT.

The J gene is TRBJ1-2, the V gene TRBV9; TRBD1 is a possible D gene (6 bases). CDR1 is SGDLS and CDR2 is YYNGEE in the germline V gene. The CDR3 runs to 15 residues. Trimming pared 0 bases from V and 2 bases from J, leaving 11 bases between. In DNA form, the CDR3 reads TGTGCCAGCAGCGTAGGTGACAGGAGCAACTATGGCTACACCTTC. This gives the protein CASSVGDRSNYGYTF.

The chain recombines TRBV27 with TRBJ1-5, with 9 bases identical to TRBD1. Germline V gives CDR1 MNHEY, CDR2 SMNVEV (reference sequence). V trimming: 4 bases; J trimming: 5 bases; junction bases outside the gene matches: 6. There are 15 residues in the CDR3. Here the CDR3 DNA reads TGTGCCAGCAGTTCCGGACAGGGGATAGATCAGCCCCAGCATTTT. Protein: CASSSGQGIDQPQHF.

This chain uses TRBV29-1 with TRBJ2-3, with D possibly TRBD2 on 5 matching bases. Germline-derived CDR1 and CDR2 are SQVTM and ANQGSEA. Trimming took 0 bases from V and 2 from J, leaving 15 bases between them. This CDR3 comprises 16 residues. CDR3 DNA sequence: TGCAGCGTTGAAGATCGTCTAGCCGGTGACACAGATACGCAGTATTTT. This encodes CSVEDRLAGDTDTQYF.

The chain carries TRBV4-1 and TRBJ2-7, with TRBD1 matching over 9 bases. Germline V gene sequence: CDR1 MGHRA, CDR2 YSYEKL. The CDR3 is made up of 14 amino acids. Trimming at V came to 4 bases and at J to 1 base, leaving 2 bases not matched to a gene. DNA for the CDR3: TGCGCCAGCAGCCTCGGACAGGGGTCCTACGAGCAGTACTTC. Translating gives CASSLGQGSYEQYF.

The CDR3: CASSLGAGEPAHEQYF. CDR3 sequence (DNA): TGTGCCAGCAGCTTAGGGGCAGGGGAGCCCGCCCACGAGCAGTACTTC. The chain carries TRBV7-9 and TRBJ2-7, with D possibly matching TRBD1 (6 bases). Trimming shortened V by 1 base and J by 5 bases, and 18 bases separated the two germline ends. The CDR3 extends over 16 amino acids. Germline-derived CDR1 and CDR2 are SEHNR and FQNEAQ (reference sequence).

The rearrangement uses TRBV19 and TRBJ2-1; 8 nucleotides align to TRBD2. With V trimmed by 6 bases and J by 8 bases, 12 bases remained unmatched. The CDR3 consists of 15 residues. Germline V gene data show CDR1 as LNHDA and CDR2 as SQIVND (reference sequence). CDR3 residues: CASSNSGTREDEQFF. CDR3 bases: TGTGCCAGTAGCAATTCCGGGACTAGAGAGGATGAGCAGTTCTTC.

The chain combines TRBV7-9 with TRBJ2-1; 12 nucleotides agree with TRBD2. Unmatched junction bases numbered 7, after V lost 5 bases and J lost 5 bases. The CDR3 contains 16 residues. Germline CDR1 SEHNR, CDR2 FQNEAQ (reference sequence). CDR3 DNA: TGTGCCAGCAGCGGGAGACTAGCGGGAGCTCACAATGAGCAGTTCTTC. Protein product: CASSGRLAGAHNEQFF.

The chain has TRBV27 and TRBJ2-1; 11 bases map to TRBD2. The germline CDR1 and CDR2 sequences are MNHEY and SMNVEV (reference sequence). Losses at the gene ends were 0 bases for V and 8 bases for J; bases not matched to a gene: 9. This CDR3 spans 17 amino acids. CDR3 protein: CASSLSVFTSGSDEQFF. For the CDR3, the DNA is TGTGCCAGCAGTTTATCGGTTTTCACTAGCGGGAGCGATGAGCAGTTCTTC.

This clone was picked up one time. This chain links TRBV6-5 with TRBJ2-7, with 9 bases matching TRBD1. Germline CDR1 MNHEY, CDR2 SVGAGI. The V gene end was trimmed by 2 bases and the J gene end by 0 bases; junction bases not matched to a gene: 2. CDR3 length equals 15 residues. CDR3 region: CASSYLTGGSYEQYF. In DNA, the CDR3 is TGTGCCAGCAGTTACCTGACAGGGGGCTCCTACGAGCAGTACTTC.

The J gene is TRBJ2-7, the V gene TRBV27; tentatively, D is TRBD1 (5 bases). V shed 5 bases and J shed 0 bases, with 11 bases lying between them. The CDR3 length is 14 residues. CDR1 is MNHEY, CDR2 SMNVEV, per germline (reference sequence). The CDR3 DNA reads as TGTGCCAGCAGTGGGCAGGGCTCCTCCTACGAGCAGTACTTC. Protein: CASSGQGSSYEQYF.

The chain combines TRBV5-1 with TRBJ2-7; TRBD1 is a possible D gene (6 bases). V gave up 5 bases and J gave up 0 bases, with 15 bases separating them. The germline V gene has CDR1 SGHRS and CDR2 YFSETQ. The CDR3 has 15 residues. This CDR3 is CASRPRQAGSYEQYF. The CDR3 region has the DNA TGCGCCAGCAGACCCCGACAGGCGGGCTCCTACGAGCAGTACTTC.

V usage is TRBV7-2 and J usage is TRBJ1-1, with 7 bases aligning to TRBD1. The V gene's germline CDR1 is SGHTA and CDR2 FQGNSA. V shed 1 base, J shed 4 bases, and the junction held 6 bases outside the gene matches. This CDR3 contains 15 residues. The CDR3 here is CASSLVAGGGTEAFF. The CDR3 bases are TGTGCCAGCAGCTTAGTCGCAGGGGGAGGCACTGAAGCTTTCTTT.